This record looks at one T cell receptor beta chain sequence and its context. This entry comes from a study of blood T cell repertoires in COVID-19. Study at large: Samples taken during acute and convalescent COVID-19 were collected in the United States, Italy and Spain.

Study processing details: Using reference gene primer amplification, nucleated cell counts were estimated. Profiled with immunoSEQ multiplex PCR; TCRdb holds only in-frame clones, not every one. V, J and clone size derive from that table, while D and trimming were established from the DNA sequence. This table holds over 85,000 clones, approximately 90% found once. The sequencing sample was made of peripheral blood. This TCR was recovered from a woman aged 45 to 65 with acute or convalescent COVID-19.

The CDR3 DNA is TGTGCCAGCAGTGAATTTGAACAGGCCGACTACGAGCAGTACTTC. Protein sequence: CASSEFEQADYEQYF. The rearrangement links TRBV6-1 to TRBJ2-7; D is perhaps TRBD1 (5 bases). This CDR3 comprises 15 residues. Per the germline V gene, CDR1 is MNHNS and CDR2 is SASEGT. Trimming removed 2 bases from V and 3 bases from J, with 14 bases in between.